Listed below are T cell receptor beta chains from one sample, sequenced in a study of T cell repertoires in cytomegalovirus infection. TCRdb reprocessed the reads via MiXCR and lists one record per CDR3 protein. Seen here are 490,000 or so distinct CDR3 sequences, approximately 10% observed once, and the top ten hold 10%. The sample comprised PBMCs. These receptors came from a human donor in good health (CMV status not recorded). Some clones in this sample may be carry-over from other donors' samples. The CDR3 runs from the conserved cysteine through the conserved F or W. D genes are given only for firm matches. Only part of the rows carry a size: once, few, many, or a class if the clone is expanded.

d_call,v_call,clone_size,j_call,cdr3_aa,cdr3_nt
.,TRBV30,.,TRBJ2-3,CAWTTWFTDTQYF,TGTGCCTGGACCACATGGTTCACAGATACGCAGTATTTT
TRBD1,TRBV24-1,many,TRBJ2-3,CATSEGTGGRADTQYF,TGTGCCACCAGTGAGGGGACAGGGGGGAGAGCAGATACGCAGTATTTT
TRBD2,TRBV5-1,many,TRBJ2-7,CASTPGGGTVTYEQYF,TGCGCCAGCACCCCGGGAGGTGGGACTGTAACCTACGAGCAGTACTTC
.,TRBV12-3/TRBV12-4,many,TRBJ1-6,CASSPAGHNSPLHF,TGTGCCAGCAGCCCTGCGGGACATAATTCACCCCTCCACTTT
TRBD1,TRBV29-1,.,TRBJ1-2,CSVEAGGFYGYTF,TGCAGCGTTGAAGCAGGGGGCTTCTATGGCTACACCTTC
.,TRBV20-1,.,TRBJ1-1,CSARVGPGTNTEAFF,TGCAGTGCTAGAGTAGGCCCGGGCACGAACACTGAAGCTTTCTTT
.,TRBV12-3/TRBV12-4,many,TRBJ2-2,CASRVIGAGELFF,TGTGCCAGCAGGGTGATCGGCGCCGGGGAGCTGTTTTTT
.,TRBV7-9,many,TRBJ2-7,CASSFHRYEQYF,TGTGCCAGCAGCTTTCACAGATACGAGCAGTACTTC
TRBD1,TRBV7-2,many,TRBJ1-2,CASSLESGAGGRGYTF,TGTGCCAGCAGCTTAGAGAGCGGGGCAGGGGGCCGGGGCTACACCTTC
.,TRBV4-2,many,TRBJ1-1,CASSQDQSGGTEAFF,TGTGCCAGCAGCCAAGATCAGTCGGGGGGCACTGAAGCTTTCTTT
.,TRBV29-1,many,TRBJ2-5,CSVEATETQYF,TGCAGCGTTGAAGCAACGGAGACCCAGTACTTC
.,TRBV28,many,TRBJ1-2,CASSPRGLDLSYTF,TGTGCCAGCAGTCCCCGGGGCCTTGATCTTAGCTACACCTTC
TRBD2,TRBV20-1,many,TRBJ2-7,CSASKRAGVEQYF,TGCAGTGCTAGTAAAAGAGCGGGAGTCGAGCAGTACTTC
.,TRBV4-2,few,TRBJ2-1,CASSQEPTSSYNEQFF,TGTGCCAGCAGCCAAGAACCCACGAGCTCCTACAATGAGCAGTTCTTC
.,TRBV27,.,TRBJ1-1,CASSPSWGASTEAFF,TGTGCCAGTTCCCCCTCGTGGGGGGCGAGCACTGAAGCTTTCTTT
.,TRBV7-3,few,TRBJ1-6,CASSLKGHYNSPLHF,TGTGCCAGCAGCTTGAAGGGACATTATAATTCACCCCTCCACTTT
.,TRBV6-1,many,TRBJ2-5,CASSQLVGETQYF,TGTGCCAGCAGCCAACTGGTAGGAGAGACCCAGTACTTC
.,TRBV11-2,many,TRBJ1-5,CASSPRVDRQPQHF,TGTGCCAGCAGCCCGCGCGTAGACAGACAGCCCCAGCATTTT
.,TRBV15,many,TRBJ2-5,CATSTASGETQYF,TGTGCCACCAGCACCGCCAGCGGGGAGACCCAGTACTTC
TRBD1,TRBV7-9,many,TRBJ1-5,CASSPGQGALGDQPQHF,TGTGCCAGCAGCCCAGGACAGGGGGCTCTAGGGGATCAGCCCCAGCATTTT
TRBD2,TRBV27,few,TRBJ2-1,CASSRLLAGGLNEQFF,TGTGCCAGCAGTCGATTACTAGCGGGAGGGCTAAATGAGCAGTTCTTC
.,TRBV12-3/TRBV12-4,many,TRBJ1-2,CASSSSRRDGYTF,TGTGCCAGCAGTTCCTCCCGGAGAGATGGCTACACCTTC
.,TRBV24-1,many,TRBJ2-3,CATSDPTGADTQYF,TGTGCCACCAGTGACCCCACGGGGGCGGATACGCAGTATTTT
.,TRBV7-2,many,TRBJ1-5,CASRREANQPQHF,TGTGCCAGCCGCCGGGAAGCCAATCAGCCCCAGCATTTT
.,TRBV4-1,many,TRBJ2-7,CASSQGAGPSYEQYF,TGCGCCAGCAGCCAAGGTGCCGGACCATCCTACGAGCAGTACTTC
.,TRBV2,few,TRBJ1-1,CASRATTEAFF,TGTGCCAGCAGGGCGACCACTGAAGCTTTCTTT
TRBD2,TRBV28,.,TRBJ2-4,CASSLYPSGSVAKNIQYF,TGTGCCAGCAGTTTATATCCTAGCGGGAGTGTGGCCAAAAACATTCAGTACTTC
TRBD2,TRBV5-1,.,TRBJ2-3,CASSFGGRAGSTDTQYF,TGCGCCAGCAGCTTTGGAGGGAGGGCCGGGAGCACAGATACGCAGTATTTT
.,TRBV3-1,few,TRBJ1-2,CASSQEGSYGYTF,TGTGCCAGCAGCCAAGAAGGGTCCTATGGCTACACCTTC
.,TRBV4-1,.,TRBJ1-2,CASSQDSRGGGYTF,TGCGCCAGCAGCCAAGATAGTAGGGGCGGTGGCTACACCTTC
.,TRBV7-6,.,TRBJ2-1,CASSLAEVLNEQFF,TGTGCCAGCAGCTTAGCGGAAGTGCTGAATGAGCAGTTCTTC
.,TRBV6-5,once,TRBJ2-3,CDSSPGFLTQYF,TGTGACAGCAGTCCCGGGTTCCTTACGCAGTATTTT
.,TRBV18,few,TRBJ1-5,CASSPSGERNQPQHF,TGTGCCAGCTCACCATCTGGAGAAAGGAATCAGCCCCAGCATTTT
TRBD1,TRBV5-6,few,TRBJ1-2,CASSLAGTDNYGYTF,TGTGCCAGCAGCTTGGCCGGGACAGATAACTATGGCTACACCTTC
.,TRBV7-2,many,TRBJ1-5,CASSSHRLSNQPQHF,TGTGCCAGCAGCAGTCACAGGTTAAGCAATCAGCCCCAGCATTTT
TRBD1,TRBV2,many,TRBJ1-1,CASSIDRVMNTEAFF,TGTGCCAGCAGTATCGACAGGGTGATGAACACTGAAGCTTTCTTT
.,TRBV7-9,many,TRBJ2-5,CASSPELQETQYF,TGTGCCAGCAGCCCAGAGCTCCAAGAGACCCAGTACTTC
TRBD1,TRBV27,.,TRBJ2-7,CASSLSPTGGNYEQYF,TGTGCCAGCAGTTTATCGCCGACAGGGGGCAACTACGAGCAGTACTTC
.,TRBV12-3/TRBV12-4,.,TRBJ2-5,CASSFPGQFRTQYF,TGTGCCAGCAGTTTTCCCGGACAGTTTAGGACCCAGTACTTC
.,TRBV7-8,many,TRBJ2-2,CASSLIVITGELFF,TGTGCCAGCAGCTTAATAGTTATCACCGGGGAGCTGTTTTTT
TRBD2,TRBV7-9,many,TRBJ2-1,CASSSGTSVLAVYEQFF,TGTGCCAGCAGTTCCGGGACTAGCGTCTTAGCGGTATATGAGCAGTTCTTC
.,TRBV28,few,TRBJ1-3,CASSLRPASGNTIYF,TGTGCCAGCAGTTTACGGCCAGCCTCTGGAAACACCATATATTTT
TRBD1,TRBV5-5,few,TRBJ1-2,CASSVGTGYGYTF,TGTGCCAGCAGCGTTGGGACAGGCTATGGCTACACCTTC
.,TRBV6-1,many,TRBJ1-2,CASRPLGAYGYTF,TGTGCCAGCAGACCCCTGGGGGCCTATGGCTACACCTTC
.,TRBV10-3,.,TRBJ2-6,CAISPQPGANVLTF,TGTGCCATCAGCCCACAGCCTGGGGCCAACGTCCTGACTTTC
.,TRBV29-1,few,TRBJ2-7,CSAGLKTYEQYF,TGCAGCGCGGGACTCAAAACCTACGAGCAGTACTTC
.,TRBV6-5,few,TRBJ2-7,CASSYKNEQYF,TGTGCCAGCAGTTATAAAAACGAGCAGTACTTC
.,TRBV28,.,TRBJ1-5,CASTSGRSNQPQHF,TGTGCCAGCACCTCCGGACGGAGTAATCAGCCCCAGCATTTT
.,TRBV10-3,many,TRBJ2-5,CAISESGETQYF,TGTGCCATCAGTGAGTCTGGGGAGACCCAGTACTTC
.,TRBV12-3/TRBV12-4,many,TRBJ2-7,CASSSTRTAIYEQYF,TGTGCCAGCAGTTCTACTAGGACGGCTATCTACGAGCAGTACTTC
.,TRBV12-3/TRBV12-4,few,TRBJ2-1,CASSMAGGYNEQFF,TGTGCCAGCAGTATGGCTGGCGGGTACAATGAGCAGTTCTTC
TRBD2,TRBV7-3,many,TRBJ2-2,CASSLSGSRTGELFF,TGTGCCAGCAGCCTTAGCGGGAGTAGGACCGGGGAGCTGTTTTTT
.,TRBV9,.,TRBJ1-4,CASSSWSNEKLFF,TGTGCCAGCAGCTCCTGGAGCAATGAAAAACTGTTTTTT
TRBD1,TRBV5-1,.,TRBJ2-5,CASSTGGGETQYF,TGCGCCAGCAGTACAGGGGGTGGGGAGACCCAGTACTTC
.,TRBV27,.,TRBJ1-5,CASSLINQPQHF,TGTGCCAGCAGTCTAATCAATCAGCCCCAGCATTTT
.,TRBV6-6,few,TRBJ1-5,CASGLEPQHF,TGTGCCAGCGGCCTGGAGCCCCAGCATTTT
.,TRBV4-1,many,TRBJ2-1,CASSPTDPRYNEQFF,TGCGCCAGCAGCCCGACGGACCCCCGTTACAATGAGCAGTTCTTC
.,TRBV25-1,few,TRBJ2-7,CASSEEGLSGEQYF,TGTGCCAGCAGTGAAGAAGGGCTATCGGGGGAGCAGTACTTC
.,TRBV6-6,.,TRBJ1-6,CASSVQGDNSPLHF,TGTGCCAGCAGTGTACAGGGTGATAATTCACCCCTCCACTTT